This T cell receptor beta chain was captured by sequencing in a study of OX40 agonist ivuxolimab in advanced cancers. The V end lost 4 bases, the J end lost 0 bases, and 10 bases lay between the germline ends. The CDR3 is made up of 14 amino acids. Germline V gene sequence: CDR1 SQVTM, CDR2 ANQGSEA. Repertoires were generated with immunoSEQ multiplex PCR, while TCRdb's copy carries only in-frame clones and drops some. The data show 55,000 to 90,000 clones, with around 88% seen just once and under 3% held by the top ten. The source of this sequence is an adult with an advanced solid tumor such as melanoma, head and neck, liver or kidney cancer. Sample: CD4+ or CD8+ T cells sorted from blood, taken in a trial of the OX40 agonist ivuxolimab. The chain links TRBV29-1 to TRBJ2-1, with D tentatively TRBD1 (6 bases). CDR3 in amino acids: CSVGGTISYNEQFF. The DNA of the CDR3 is TGCAGCGTTGGTGGGACAATCTCCTACAATGAGCAGTTCTTC.